This is a list of T cell receptor beta chains from one sample in a study of blood T cells in healthy people across ages. TCRdb fed the 5' RACE reads into MiXCR, producing one record per CDR3 protein. The profile shows some 1,800,000 distinct CDR3 sequences, 30% to 40% of them singletons. Sequenced: blood. The receptors here all came from a human donor in good health. Each CDR3 is given with its conserved first and last residue. A D gene is named only where the DNA matches it firmly. Rows give clone size only sometimes, using once, few, many, or a class for an expanded clone.

>TRBJ2-1|NA|NA|TRBV12-5
TGTGCTAGTGGTTTGAAGAATAACAATGAGCAGTTCTTC
CASGLKNNNEQFF
>TRBJ2-5|NA|NA|TRBV4-1
TGCGCCAGCAGCCAAGTCGAACCGGGGGAGCAGTACTTC
CASSQVEPGEQYF
>TRBJ1-5|few|TRBD1|TRBV18
TGTGCCAGCTCACTAGCGACAGGGTACAATCAGCCCCAGCATTTT
CASSLATGYNQPQHF
>TRBJ2-7|few|TRBD2|TRBV13
TGTGCCAGCAGCCCCCGGGGAGCGGGGGATTACGAGCAGTACTTC
CASSPRGAGDYEQYF
>TRBJ1-5|few|NA|TRBV28
TGTGCCAGCATCCACGGGGAAGGGACCAATCAGCCCCAGCATTTT
CASIHGEGTNQPQHF
>TRBJ1-1|few|NA|TRBV4-1
TGCGCCAGCAGCCAAGATGGGTGGGGGCCGAACACTGAAGCTTTCTTT
CASSQDGWGPNTEAFF
>TRBJ2-1|few|TRBD2|TRBV7-3
TGTGCCAGCAGCGCCGGGAGGTACAATGAGCAGTTCTTC
CASSAGRYNEQFF
>TRBJ2-5|NA|NA|TRBV20-1
TGCAGTACCTCCCAGGGGCAGGAGACCCAGTACTTC
CSTSQGQETQYF
>TRBJ1-2|NA|TRBD1|TRBV29-1
TGCAGCGTGCTGGGACAGGGGGGAGGCTACACCTTC
CSVLGQGGGYTF
>TRBJ1-2|NA|TRBD1|TRBV7-2
TGTGCCAGCAGCACTCAGACAGGGTTCGACTATGGCTGCACCTTC
CASSTQTGFDYGCTF
>TRBJ2-3|NA|NA|TRBV7-2
TGTGCCAGCAGCTTCCAAGCGGAGCTCACAGATACGCAGTATTTT
CASSFQAELTDTQYF
>TRBJ2-7|NA|TRBD2|TRBV18
TGTGCCAGCTCAGCCATCGGGGGGGCAGGGGTGCCCTACGAGCAGTACTTC
CASSAIGGAGVPYEQYF
>TRBJ2-1|NA|NA|TRBV29-1
TGCAGCGTTGTAGGCGGTGAGCAGTTCTTC
CSVVGGEQFF
>TRBJ1-2|few|NA|TRBV7-2
TGTGCCAGCAGCTCCTTGGGGGTATTTGACTATGGCTACACCTTC
CASSSLGVFDYGYTF
>TRBJ1-1|NA|NA|TRBV7-2
TGTGCCAGCAGCCACCTCGTAAGGACTGAAGCTTTCTTT
CASSHLVRTEAFF